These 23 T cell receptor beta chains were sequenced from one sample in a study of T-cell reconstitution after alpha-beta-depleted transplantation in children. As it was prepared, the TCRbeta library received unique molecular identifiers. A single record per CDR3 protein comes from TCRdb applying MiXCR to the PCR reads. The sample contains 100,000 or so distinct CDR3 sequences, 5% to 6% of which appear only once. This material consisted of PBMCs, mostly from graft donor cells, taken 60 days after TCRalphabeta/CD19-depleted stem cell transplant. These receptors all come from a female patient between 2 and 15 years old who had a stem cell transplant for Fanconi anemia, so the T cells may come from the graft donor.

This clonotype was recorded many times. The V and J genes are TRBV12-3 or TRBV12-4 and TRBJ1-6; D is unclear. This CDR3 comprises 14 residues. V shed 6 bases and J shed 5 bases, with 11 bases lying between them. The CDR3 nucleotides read TGTGCCAGCAGGCGGCACGACGATAATTCACCCCTCCACTTT. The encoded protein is CASRRHDDNSPLHF.

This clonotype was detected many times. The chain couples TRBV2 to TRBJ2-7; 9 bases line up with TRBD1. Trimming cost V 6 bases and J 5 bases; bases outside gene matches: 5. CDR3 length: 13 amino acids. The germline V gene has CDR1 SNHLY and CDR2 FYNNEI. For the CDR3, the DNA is TGTGCCAGCAGCGGACAGGGGATTAACGAGCAGTACTTC. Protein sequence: CASSGQGINEQYF.

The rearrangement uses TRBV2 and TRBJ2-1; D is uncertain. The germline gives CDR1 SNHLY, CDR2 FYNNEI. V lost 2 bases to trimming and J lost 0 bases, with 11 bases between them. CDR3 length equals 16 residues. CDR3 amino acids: CASSESLPSSYNEQFF. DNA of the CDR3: TGTGCCAGCAGTGAATCACTACCAAGCTCCTACAATGAGCAGTTCTTC.

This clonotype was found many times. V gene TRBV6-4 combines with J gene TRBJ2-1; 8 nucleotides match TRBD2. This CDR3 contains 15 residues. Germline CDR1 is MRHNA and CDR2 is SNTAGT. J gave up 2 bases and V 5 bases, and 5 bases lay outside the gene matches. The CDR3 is CASSLEAGAYNEQFF. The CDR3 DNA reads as TGTGCCAGCAGTCTCGAAGCGGGAGCCTACAATGAGCAGTTCTTC.

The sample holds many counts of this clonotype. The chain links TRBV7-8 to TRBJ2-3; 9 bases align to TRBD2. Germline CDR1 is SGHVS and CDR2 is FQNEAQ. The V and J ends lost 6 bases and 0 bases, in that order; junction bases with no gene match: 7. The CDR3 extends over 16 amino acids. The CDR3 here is CASRRVAGASTDTQYF. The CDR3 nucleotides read TGTGCCAGCAGACGGGTAGCGGGAGCGAGCACAGATACGCAGTATTTT.

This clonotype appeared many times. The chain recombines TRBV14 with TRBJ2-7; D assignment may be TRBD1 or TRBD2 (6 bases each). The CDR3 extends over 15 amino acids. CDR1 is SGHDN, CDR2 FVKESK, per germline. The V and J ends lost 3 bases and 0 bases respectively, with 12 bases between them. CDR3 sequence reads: CASSHLRGGSYEQYF. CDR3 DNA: TGTGCCAGCAGCCACCTCAGGGGAGGCTCCTACGAGCAGTACTTC. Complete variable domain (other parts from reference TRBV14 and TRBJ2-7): EAGVTQFPSHSVIEKGQTVTLRCDPISGHDNLYWYRRVMGKEIKFLLHFVKESKQDESGMPNNRFLAERTGGTYSTLKVQPAELEDSGVYFCASSHLRGGSYEQYFGPGTRLTVT.

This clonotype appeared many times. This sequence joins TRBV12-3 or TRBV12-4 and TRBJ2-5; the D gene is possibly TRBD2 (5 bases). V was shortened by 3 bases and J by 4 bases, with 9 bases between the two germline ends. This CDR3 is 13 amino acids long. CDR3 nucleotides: TGTGCCAGCAGTTTTATAGCGAGAGAGACCCAGTACTTC. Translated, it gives CASSFIARETQYF.

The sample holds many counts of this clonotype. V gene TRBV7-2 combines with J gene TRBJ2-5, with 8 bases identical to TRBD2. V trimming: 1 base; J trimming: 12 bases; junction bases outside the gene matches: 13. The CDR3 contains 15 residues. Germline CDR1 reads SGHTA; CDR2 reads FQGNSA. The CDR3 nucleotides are TGTGCCAGCAGCTTAGACGGCGGGGGGAACGTGCCCAAGTACTTC. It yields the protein CASSLDGGGNVPKYF. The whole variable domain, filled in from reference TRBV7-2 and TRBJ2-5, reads GAGVSQSPSNKVTEKGKDVELRCDPISGHTALYWYRQSLGQGLEFLIYFQGNSAPDKSGLPSDRFSAERTGGSVSTLTIQRTQQEDSAVYLCASSLDGGGNVPKYFGPGTRLLVL.

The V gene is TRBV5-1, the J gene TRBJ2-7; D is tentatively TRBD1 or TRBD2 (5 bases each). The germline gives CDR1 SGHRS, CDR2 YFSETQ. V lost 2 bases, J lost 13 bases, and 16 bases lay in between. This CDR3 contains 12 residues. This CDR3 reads CASSLQAGRNYF. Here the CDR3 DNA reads TGCGCCAGCAGCTTACAGGCGGGCAGGAATTACTTC.

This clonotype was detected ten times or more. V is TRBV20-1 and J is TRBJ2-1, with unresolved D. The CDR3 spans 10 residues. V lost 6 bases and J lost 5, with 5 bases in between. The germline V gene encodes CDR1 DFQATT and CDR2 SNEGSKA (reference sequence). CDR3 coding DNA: TGCAGTGCAGCCAACAATGAGCAGTTCTTC. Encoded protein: CSAANNEQFF.

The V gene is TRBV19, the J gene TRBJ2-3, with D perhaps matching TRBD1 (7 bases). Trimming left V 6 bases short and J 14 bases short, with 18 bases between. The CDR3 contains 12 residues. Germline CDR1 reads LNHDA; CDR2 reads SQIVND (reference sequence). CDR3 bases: TGTGCCAGTAGGCAGGAGGGGGCAGAGTTGTATTTT. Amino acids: CASRQEGAELYF. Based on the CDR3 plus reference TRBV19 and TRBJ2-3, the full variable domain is DGGITQSPKYLFRKEGQNVTLSCEQNLNHDAMYWYRQDPGQGLRLIYYSQIVNDFQKGDIAEGYSVSREKKESFPLTVTSAQKNPTAFYLCASRQEGAELYFGPGTRLTVL.

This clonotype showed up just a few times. CDR3 coding DNA: TGCAGTGCTAGAGACAGCAATCAGCCCCAGCATTTT. This sequence encodes CSARDSNQPQHF. The chain combines TRBV20-1 with TRBJ1-5; D is ambiguous. Trimming took off 0 bases at V and 1 base at J, with 1 base between the two ends. Germline assignment: CDR1 DFQATT and CDR2 SNEGSKA (reference sequence). CDR3 length: 12 amino acids.

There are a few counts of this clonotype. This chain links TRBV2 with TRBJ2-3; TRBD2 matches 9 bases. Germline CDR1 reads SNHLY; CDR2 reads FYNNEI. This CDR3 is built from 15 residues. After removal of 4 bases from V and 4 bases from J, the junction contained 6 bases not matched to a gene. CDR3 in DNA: TGTGCCAGCAGTGTAATAGCGGGAGTGGCAGATACGCAGTATTTT. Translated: CASSVIAGVADTQYF.

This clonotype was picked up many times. The CDR3 sequence is CSVDLAVSTDTQYF. In nucleotides, the CDR3 is TGCAGCGTTGACTTAGCGGTTAGCACAGATACGCAGTATTTT. The rearrangement links TRBV29-1 to TRBJ2-3; TRBD2 might be the D (6 bases). The CDR3 contains 14 residues. Looked up from germline, CDR1 is SQVTM and CDR2 is ANQGSEA. With 3 bases removed from V and 0 bases from J, the gap between germline ends came to 10 bases.

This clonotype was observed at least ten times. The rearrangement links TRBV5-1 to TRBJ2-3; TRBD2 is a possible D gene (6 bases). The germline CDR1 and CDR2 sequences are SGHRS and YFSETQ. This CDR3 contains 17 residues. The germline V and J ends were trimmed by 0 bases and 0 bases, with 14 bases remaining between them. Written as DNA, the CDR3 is TGCGCCAGCAGCTTGGGCGGGACCCTAGCTAGCACAGATACGCAGTATTTT. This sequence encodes CASSLGGTLASTDTQYF. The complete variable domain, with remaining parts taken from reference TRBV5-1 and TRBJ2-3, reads KAGVTQTPRYLIKTRGQQVTLSCSPISGHRSVSWYQQTPGQGLQFLFEYFSETQRNKGNFPGRFSGRQFSNSRSEMNVSTLELGDSALYLCASSLGGTLASTDTQYFGPGTRLTVL.

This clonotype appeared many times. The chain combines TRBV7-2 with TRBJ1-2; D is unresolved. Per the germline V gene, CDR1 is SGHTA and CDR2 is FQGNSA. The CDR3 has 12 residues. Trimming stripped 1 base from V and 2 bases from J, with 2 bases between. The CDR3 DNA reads TGTGCCAGCAGCTTAGACAACTATGGCTACACCTTC. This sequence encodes CASSLDNYGYTF.

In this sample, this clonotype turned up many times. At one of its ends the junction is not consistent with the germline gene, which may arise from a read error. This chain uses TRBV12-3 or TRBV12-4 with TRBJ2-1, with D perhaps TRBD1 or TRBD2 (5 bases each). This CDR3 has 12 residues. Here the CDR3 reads CASSYRDVEQLF. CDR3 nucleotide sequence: TGTGCCAGCAGTTACCGGGACGTTGAACAGCTCTTC.

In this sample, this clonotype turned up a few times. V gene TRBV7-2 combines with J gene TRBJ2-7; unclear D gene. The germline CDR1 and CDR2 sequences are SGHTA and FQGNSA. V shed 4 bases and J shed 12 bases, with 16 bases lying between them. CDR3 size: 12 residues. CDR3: CASSSVSDRPYF. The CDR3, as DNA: TGTGCCAGCAGCTCGGTTTCGGACCGTCCGTACTTC.

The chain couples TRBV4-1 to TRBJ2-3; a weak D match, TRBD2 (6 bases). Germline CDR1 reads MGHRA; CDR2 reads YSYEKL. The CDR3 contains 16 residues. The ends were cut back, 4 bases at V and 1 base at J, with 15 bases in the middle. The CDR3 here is CASSPTPKRGTDTQYF. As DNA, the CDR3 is TGCGCCAGCAGCCCCACGCCTAAGCGGGGCACAGATACGCAGTATTTT.

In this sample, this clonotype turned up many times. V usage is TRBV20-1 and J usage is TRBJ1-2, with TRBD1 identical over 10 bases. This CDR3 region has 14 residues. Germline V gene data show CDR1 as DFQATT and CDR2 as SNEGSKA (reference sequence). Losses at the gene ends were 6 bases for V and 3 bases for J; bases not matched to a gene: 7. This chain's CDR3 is CSAPPGQGYYGYTF. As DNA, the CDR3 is TGCAGTGCCCCGCCGGGACAGGGGTACTATGGCTACACCTTC.

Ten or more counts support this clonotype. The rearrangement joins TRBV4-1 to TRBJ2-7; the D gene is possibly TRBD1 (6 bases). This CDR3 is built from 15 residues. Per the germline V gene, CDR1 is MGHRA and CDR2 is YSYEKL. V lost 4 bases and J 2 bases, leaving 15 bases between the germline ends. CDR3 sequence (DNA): TGCGCCAGCAGCCCTACAGGGTATTCGGCCTACGAGCAGTACTTC. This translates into CASSPTGYSAYEQYF.

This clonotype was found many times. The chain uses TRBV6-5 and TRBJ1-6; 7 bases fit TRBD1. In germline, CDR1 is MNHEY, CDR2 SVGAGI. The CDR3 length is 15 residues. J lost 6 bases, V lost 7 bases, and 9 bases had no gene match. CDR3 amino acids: CASTPRQGLNSPLHF. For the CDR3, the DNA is TGTGCCAGCACTCCTCGACAGGGACTTAATTCACCCCTCCACTTT.

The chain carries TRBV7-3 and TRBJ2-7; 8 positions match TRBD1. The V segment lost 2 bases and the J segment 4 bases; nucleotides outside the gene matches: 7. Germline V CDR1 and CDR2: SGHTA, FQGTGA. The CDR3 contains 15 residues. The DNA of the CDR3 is TGTGCCAGCAGCTTACTCGGGACAGGAGGGTACGAGCAGTACTTC. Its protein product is CASSLLGTGGYEQYF.